The subject of this entry is one TCR beta chain. Its antigen is still unknown. The data are from a study of cytomegalovirus exposure and HLA in healthy donors. Study context: A data release that came early held approximately 85 million unique TCRs from HLA-typed donors. The study's findings and limits: Available immune exposure information was restricted to CMV serostatus only.

This PCR relied on a set of 60 Vbeta primers and 13 Jbeta primers. Method: immunoSEQ multiplex PCR; TCRdb's copy keeps in-frame clones and lacks some. The sample records about 190,000 clones, around 86% being singletons. There are 17 residues in the CDR3. V dropped 5 bases and J dropped 2; count of bases not matched to a gene: 14. From germline, CDR1 is MNHEY and CDR2 SMNVEV (reference sequence). The genes are TRBV27 and TRBJ2-7; 8 bases map to TRBD1. The TCR was taken from a woman under 30 in good health and CMV-seronegative. The sequencing input was PBMCs. DNA for the CDR3: TGTGCCAGCAGTCCGCGGACAGGGAGCCCGAACCCCTACGAGCAGTACTTC. Translated, it gives CASSPRTGSPNPYEQYF.